This TCR beta chain came from a study of technical replicates of blood from a handful of donors. Produced via immunoSEQ multiplex PCR; TCRdb's table is partial and in-frame only. Among 60,000 to 65,000 clones, more than 75% were seen once, and the ten largest hold 4% to 6%. V shed 0 bases and J 1 base; nucleotides not matched to a gene: 4. This CDR3 comprises 16 residues. Germline V CDR1 and CDR2: SGHRS, YFSETQ. The sample comprised PBMCs. The chain joins TRBV5-1 to TRBJ1-1, with 9 positions matching TRBD1. The receptor comes from a human donor in good health. Some clones in this sample may be carry-over from other donors' samples. The CDR3 loop reads CASSLGATGGNTEAFF. CDR3 DNA sequence: TGCGCCAGCAGCTTGGGGGCGACAGGGGGGAACACTGAAGCTTTCTTT.